This T cell receptor (beta chain) comes out of a study of T cells in Graves' hyperthyroidism and ophthalmopathy. Study as a whole: Sampling of peripheral blood happened at initial diagnosis, prior to any treatment. Notes on the study in general: Most clonotypes expanded in thyroid above 0.001 were likewise present in blood. Ophthalmopathy was predicted by the model a median of 6.5 months ahead of onset.

The CDR3 length is 14 residues. From germline, CDR1 is LNHNV and CDR2 YYDKDF (reference sequence). V was pared by 0 bases and J by 2 bases, with 6 bases between. This clonotype was seen a handful of times. What it binds is unknown. RNA transcripts yielded amplified TCR beta CDR3 regions. An initial round of RT-PCR targeting the TCR CDR3 relied on the HTBI primer set. One entry per CDR3 protein, called by TCRdb with MiXCR from the multiplex PCR reads. The sample consists of over 700,000 distinct CDR3 sequences, under 20% of them appearing once. A 10 ml volume of fresh peripheral blood provided the PBMCs.

V and J are TRBV15 and TRBJ2-3; D call uncertain. The sequencing sample was made of blood. The sequence came from a woman in her 50s with Graves' hyperthyroidism that later progressed to Graves' ophthalmopathy. The CDR3 DNA sequence: TGTGCCACCAGCAGAGATCAAGACACAGATACGCAGTATTTT. It encodes CATSRDQDTDTQYF.